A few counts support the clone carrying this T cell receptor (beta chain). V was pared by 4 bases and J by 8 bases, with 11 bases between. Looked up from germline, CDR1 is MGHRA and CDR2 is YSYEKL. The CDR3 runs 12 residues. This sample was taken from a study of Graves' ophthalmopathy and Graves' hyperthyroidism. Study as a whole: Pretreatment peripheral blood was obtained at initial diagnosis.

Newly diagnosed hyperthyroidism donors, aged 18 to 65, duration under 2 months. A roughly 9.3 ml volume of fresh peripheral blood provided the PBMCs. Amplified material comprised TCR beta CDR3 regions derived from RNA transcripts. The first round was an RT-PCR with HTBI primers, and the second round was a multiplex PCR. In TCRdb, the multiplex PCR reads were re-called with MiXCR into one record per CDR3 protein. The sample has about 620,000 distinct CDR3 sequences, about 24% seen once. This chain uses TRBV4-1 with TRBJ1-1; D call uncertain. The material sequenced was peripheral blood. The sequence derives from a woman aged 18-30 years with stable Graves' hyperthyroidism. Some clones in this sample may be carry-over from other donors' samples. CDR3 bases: TGCGCCAGCAGCCCAAGCCATGGAGAAGCTTTCTTT. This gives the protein CASSPSHGEAFF.